The present T cell receptor beta chain was sequenced within a study of blood T cell repertoires in COVID-19. At the level of the study: The United States, Italy and Spain supplied acute and convalescent COVID-19 samples. T cells, B-cell-depleted T cells, or PBMCs provided the cDNA or gDNA that served as material.

Clones were read by immunoSEQ multiplex PCR, and TCRdb kept only the in-frame ones, dropping some. The profile shows fewer than 300,000 clones, roughly 85% of them singletons. There are 16 residues in the CDR3. From germline, CDR1 is LNHDA and CDR2 SQIVND (reference sequence). With 7 bases clipped from V and 0 bases from J, the junction kept 6 bases outside the gene matches. This clonotype originated in a woman aged 18-29 years with acute or convalescent COVID-19. The chain combines TRBV19 with TRBJ2-2; 9 nucleotides align to TRBD2. The sequenced sample was peripheral blood. The CDR3 sequence: CASKASGTANTGELFF. The CDR3, as DNA: TGTGCCAGTAAAGCTAGCGGGACCGCGAACACCGGGGAGCTGTTTTTT.